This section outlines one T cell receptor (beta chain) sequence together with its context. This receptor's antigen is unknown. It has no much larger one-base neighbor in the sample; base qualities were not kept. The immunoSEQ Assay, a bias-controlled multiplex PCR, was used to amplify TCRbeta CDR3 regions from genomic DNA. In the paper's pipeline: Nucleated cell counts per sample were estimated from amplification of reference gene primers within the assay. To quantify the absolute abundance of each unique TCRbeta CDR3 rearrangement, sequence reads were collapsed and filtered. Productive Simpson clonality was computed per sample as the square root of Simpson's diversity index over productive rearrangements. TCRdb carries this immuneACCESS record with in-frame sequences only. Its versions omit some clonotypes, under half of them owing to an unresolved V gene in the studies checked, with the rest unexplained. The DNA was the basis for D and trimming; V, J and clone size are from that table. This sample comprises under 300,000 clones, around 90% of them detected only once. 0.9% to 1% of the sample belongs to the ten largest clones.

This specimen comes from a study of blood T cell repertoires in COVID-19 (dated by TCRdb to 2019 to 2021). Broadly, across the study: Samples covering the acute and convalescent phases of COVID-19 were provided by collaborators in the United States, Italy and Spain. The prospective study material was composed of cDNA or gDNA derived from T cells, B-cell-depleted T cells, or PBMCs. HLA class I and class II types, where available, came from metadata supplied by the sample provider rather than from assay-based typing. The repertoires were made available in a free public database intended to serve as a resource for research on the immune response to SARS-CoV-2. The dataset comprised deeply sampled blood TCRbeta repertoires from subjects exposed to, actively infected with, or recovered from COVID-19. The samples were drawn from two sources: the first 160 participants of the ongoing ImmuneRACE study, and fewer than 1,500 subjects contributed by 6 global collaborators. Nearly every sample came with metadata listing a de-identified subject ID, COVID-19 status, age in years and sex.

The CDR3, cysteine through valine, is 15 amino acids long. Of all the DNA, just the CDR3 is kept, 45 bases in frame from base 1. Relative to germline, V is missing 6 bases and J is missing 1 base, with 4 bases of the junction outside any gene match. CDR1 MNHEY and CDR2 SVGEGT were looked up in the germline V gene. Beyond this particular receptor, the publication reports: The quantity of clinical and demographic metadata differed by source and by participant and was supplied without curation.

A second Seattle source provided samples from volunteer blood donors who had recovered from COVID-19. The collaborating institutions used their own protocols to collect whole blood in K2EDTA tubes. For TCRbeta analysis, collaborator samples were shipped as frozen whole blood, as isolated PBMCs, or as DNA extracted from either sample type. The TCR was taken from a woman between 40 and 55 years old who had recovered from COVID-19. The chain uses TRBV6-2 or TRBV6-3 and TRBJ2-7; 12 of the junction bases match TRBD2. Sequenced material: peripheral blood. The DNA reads TGTGCCAGCAGCCCGGGACTAGCGGGTTCCTACGAGCAGTACGTC. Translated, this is CASSPGLAGSYEQYV.